A single sample is the source of the 11 T cell receptor beta chains below, sequenced in a study of T cell responses to AZD1222 COVID-19 vaccine (dated by TCRdb to the early 2020s). Libraries were built with the immunoSEQ multiplex PCR assay. The table comes from immuneACCESS by way of TCRdb, which keeps in-frame sequences with V and J called. Part of the clones is missing from these tables; in studies checked, under half for an unresolved V gene and the rest for unknown reasons. The sample profile shows around 100,000 clones; around 90% of them were found once. The ten largest clones capture over 7.5% of the sample. The time point label for this specimen denotes: baseline before first vaccination. Sequences were derived from peripheral blood, sampled on day 0 of AZD1222 vaccination. The receptors here all came from an adult in good health.

This clone was seen just once. V usage is TRBV25-1 and J usage is TRBJ1-6; 8 nucleotides match TRBD1. The CDR3 is 14 residues long. The V gene end was trimmed by 4 bases and the J gene end by 10 bases; junction bases not matched to a gene: 6. CDR1 and CDR2 from the germline V gene are MGHDK and SYGVNS. The CDR3 DNA reads TGTGCCAGCAGTGGACAGGGGAATGGATCACCCCTCCACTTT. It translates to CASSGQGNGSPLHF.

This rearrangement joins TRBV5-8 to TRBJ1-5; D is unclear. With 2 bases removed from V and 9 bases from J, the gap between germline ends came to 18 bases. The CDR3 has 15 residues. In germline, CDR1 is SGHTS, CDR2 YDEGEE. This CDR3 is CASSFARRARVPQHF. CDR3 DNA sequence: TGTGCCAGCAGCTTCGCCAGACGTGCCAGAGTGCCCCAGCATTTT.

The chain is built from TRBV2 and TRBJ1-6; D gene unclear. This CDR3 is 15 amino acids long. V lost 10 bases and J lost 9, with 22 bases in between. CDR1 and CDR2 from the germline V gene are SNHLY and FYNNEI. CDR3 region: CANLMGVGSSSPLHF. The CDR3 DNA reads as TGTGCCAACCTGATGGGAGTGGGAAGTAGTTCACCCCTCCACTTT.

V and J are TRBV18 and TRBJ1-2, with unresolved D. V lost 2 bases to trimming and J lost 4 bases, with 11 bases between them. From germline, CDR1 is KGHSH and CDR2 LQKENI. CDR3 size: 14 residues. The CDR3 DNA is TGTGCCAGCTCACCAAATACAGCGATCTATGGCTACACCTTC. This gives the protein CASSPNTAIYGYTF.

This clone was detected a few times. V usage is TRBV24-1 and J usage is TRBJ1-1; possibly TRBD1 for D (5 bases). Per germline, CDR1 KGHDR and CDR2 SFDVKD. The CDR3 is made up of 17 amino acids. V lost 4 bases, J lost 3 bases, and 20 bases lay in between. The CDR3 sequence is CATSDRGTAPGHTEAFF. For the CDR3, the DNA is TGTGCCACCAGTGACCGGGGGACGGCACCCGGACACACTGAAGCTTTCTTT.

Only a few counts were recorded for this clone. The chain is built from TRBV7-8 and TRBJ1-5; TRBD1 matches at 7 bases. This CDR3 region has 14 residues. V shed 3 bases and J 6 bases; nucleotides not matched to a gene: 5. Germline V gene lookup returns CDR1 SGHVS and CDR2 FQNEAQ. The CDR3 DNA sequence: TGTGCCAGCAGCTTTAAGGGGGCGGCTCAGCCCCAGCATTTT. It is translated as CASSFKGAAQPQHF.

The gene calls are TRBV6-2 or TRBV6-3 and TRBJ2-3; 11 nucleotides agree with TRBD1. The CDR3 consists of 16 residues. Germline V gives CDR1 MNHEY, CDR2 SVGEGT. The ends lost 2 bases at V and 5 bases at J; junction bases unmatched: 6. CDR3 nucleotide sequence: TGTGCCAGCAGTTACCGGGGACAGGGGGTGGGAGATACGCAGTATTTT. Amino acids: CASSYRGQGVGDTQYF.

The chain links TRBV2 to TRBJ1-1; tentative D call: TRBD1 (6 bases). The CDR3 runs 14 residues. V was trimmed by 7 bases and J by 4 bases, leaving 16 bases between them. From germline, CDR1 is SNHLY and CDR2 FYNNEI. Here the CDR3 DNA reads TGTGCCAGCAAAACACAGGGAAGGGGCACTGAAGCTTTCTTT. As protein: CASKTQGRGTEAFF.

This clone was detected a few times. The genes are TRBV7-8 and TRBJ1-6; no clear D. Trimming pared 3 bases from V and 14 bases from J, leaving 17 bases between. The V gene's germline CDR1 is SGHVS and CDR2 FQNEAQ. This CDR3 region has 14 residues. The CDR3 protein is CASSFSAGTVSLHF. CDR3 coding DNA: TGTGCCAGCAGCTTTTCCGCAGGCACGGTATCCCTCCACTTT.

For the CDR3, the DNA is TGCGCCAGCAGCGCGACAGGGGGCCTGGTATGGGGCTACACCTTC. It codes for CASSATGGLVWGYTF. The chain carries TRBV5-1 and TRBJ1-2, with TRBD1 matching over 10 bases. V dropped 4 bases and J dropped 8; count of bases not matched to a gene: 11. The germline CDR1 and CDR2 sequences are SGHRS and YFSETQ. This CDR3 region has 15 residues.

This clone is medium-sized by share. J is TRBJ1-5 and V is TRBV15, with D perhaps matching TRBD1 (5 bases). V lost 9 bases and J 0 bases, leaving 15 bases between the germline ends. CDR3 length: 15 residues. Germline loops: CDR1 LNHNV, CDR2 YYDKDF (reference sequence). CDR3: CATVAGGSSNQPQHF. The CDR3 DNA sequence: TGTGCCACTGTGGCGGGGGGATCTAGCAATCAGCCCCAGCATTTT.